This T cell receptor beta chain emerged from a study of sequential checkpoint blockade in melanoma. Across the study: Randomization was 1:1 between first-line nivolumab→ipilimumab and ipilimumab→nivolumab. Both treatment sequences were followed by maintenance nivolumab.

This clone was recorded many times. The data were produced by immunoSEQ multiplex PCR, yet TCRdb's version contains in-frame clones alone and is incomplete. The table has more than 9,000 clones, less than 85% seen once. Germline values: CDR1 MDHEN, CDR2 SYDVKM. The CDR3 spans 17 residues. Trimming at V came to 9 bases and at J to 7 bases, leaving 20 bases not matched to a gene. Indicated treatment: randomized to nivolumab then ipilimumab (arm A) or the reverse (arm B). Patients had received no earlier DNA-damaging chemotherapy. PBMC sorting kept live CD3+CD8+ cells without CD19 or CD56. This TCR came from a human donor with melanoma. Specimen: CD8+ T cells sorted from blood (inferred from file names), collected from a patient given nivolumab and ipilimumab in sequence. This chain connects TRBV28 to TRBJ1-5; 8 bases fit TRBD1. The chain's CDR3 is CARVDGCETGEWQPQHF. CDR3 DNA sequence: TGTGCCAGAGTAGATGGATGTGAGACAGGGGAATGGCAGCCCCAGCATTTT.